Listed here is a single TCR beta chain. The data belong to a study of chemoradiotherapy in HPV16-positive cancers. Assay: immunoSEQ multiplex PCR; the TCRdb copy retains only in-frame clones and omits some. The sample has 8,000 to 9,000 clones, over 70% seen once. J lost 2 bases, V lost 5 bases, and 7 bases had no gene match. Germline V gene lookup returns CDR1 SGHVS and CDR2 FNYEAQ. The CDR3 is made up of 15 amino acids. The chain is built from TRBV7-6 and TRBJ1-1; 8 bases map to TRBD1. This TCR derives from a human donor with HPV-associated anogenital cancer. This sample was gathered from a patient who underwent chemoradiotherapy. Here the CDR3 reads CASSPAGGLNTEAFF. The CDR3 DNA reads TGTGCCAGCAGCCCCGCAGGGGGCTTAAACACTGAAGCTTTCTTT.